This is a list of T cell receptor beta chains from one sample in a study of blood T cell repertoires in COVID-19. TCRdb's table, derived via immunoSEQ multiplex PCR, lists solely in-frame clones and lacks some. The data hold fewer than 200,000 clones, with about 88% observed a single time. Sequencing input: PBMCs or T cells enriched from blood (not recorded which). These TCRs come from a man aged 45 to 65 who had recovered from COVID-19. Each CDR3 is given with its conserved first and last residue. D genes are given only for firm matches. Only some rows state a clone size, as once, few, many or a class for expanded clones.

J	size	V	D	length	CDR3	DNA
TRBJ2-7	.	TRBV19	TRBD1	14	CASSAGGRGREQYF	TGTGCCAGTAGTGCCGGGGGCAGGGGGCGAGAGCAGTACTTC
TRBJ1-5	.	TRBV3-1/TRBV3-2	.	15	CASSQDGRDNQPQHF	TGTGCCAGCAGCCAAGACGGCAGGGACAATCAGCCCCAGCATTTT
TRBJ1-1	once	TRBV19	TRBD1	12	CASKDRYTEAFF	TGTGCCAGCAAGGACAGGTACACTGAAGCTTTCTTT
TRBJ2-7	.	TRBV5-5	TRBD2	16	CASSPGTSGGKYEQYF	TGTGCCAGCAGCCCAGGGACTAGCGGGGGGAAGTACGAGCAGTACTTC
TRBJ1-4	.	TRBV10-2	TRBD1	13	CARLTGGDEKLFF	TGCGCCAGGCTGACAGGGGGGGATGAAAAACTGTTTTTT
TRBJ1-4	.	TRBV7-2	.	15	CASSAQGATNEKLFF	TGTGCCAGCAGCGCACAGGGAGCAACTAATGAAAAACTGTTTTTT
TRBJ2-7	.	TRBV18	TRBD1	18	CASSPKAGGLLGSYEQYF	TGTGCCAGCTCACCTAAGGCAGGGGGCCTTTTGGGTTCCTACGAGCAGTACTTC
TRBJ2-5	.	TRBV15	.	15	CATSRETTTRETQYF	TGTGCCACCAGCAGAGAGACTACAACACGGGAGACCCAGTACTTC
TRBJ1-1	.	TRBV10-3	.	15	CAISESGQGNTEAFF	TGTGCCATCAGTGAGTCGGGGCAGGGTAACACTGAAGCTTTCTTT
TRBJ1-1	.	TRBV4-3	TRBD1	18	CASSQAAGGGWRNTEAFF	TGCGCCAGCAGCCAAGCCGCAGGGGGCGGGTGGCGAAACACTGAAGCTTTCTTT
TRBJ1-2	.	TRBV25-1	TRBD1	17	CASSESGQGTSDYGYTF	TGTGCCAGCAGTGAATCGGGACAGGGCACGTCCGACTATGGCTACACCTTC
TRBJ1-1	.	TRBV5-1	.	12	CASSSDSTEAFF	TGCGCCAGCAGCTCCGACAGCACTGAAGCTTTCTTT
TRBJ2-7	.	TRBV12-3/TRBV12-4	TRBD1	13	CASSLDRVNEQYF	TGTGCCAGCAGTCTGGACAGGGTAAACGAGCAGTACTTC
TRBJ1-1	few	TRBV19	TRBD1	15	CASSIGTAISPEAFF	TGTGCCAGTAGTATTGGGACAGCTATCTCTCCTGAAGCTTTCTTT
TRBJ1-1	many	TRBV12-3/TRBV12-4	.	12	CASSFTATPAFF	TGTGCCAGCAGTTTTACAGCAACTCCAGCTTTCTTT
TRBJ2-2	.	TRBV6-5	TRBD1	15	CASRKGQGMTGELFF	TGTGCCAGCAGGAAGGGACAGGGGATGACCGGGGAGCTGTTTTTT
TRBJ2-5	once	TRBV2	.	13	CASSANLRETQYF	TGTGCCAGCAGTGCGAATCTCAGAGAGACCCAGTACTTC
TRBJ1-2	.	TRBV5-1	.	17	CASSWIPPPAGRHGYTF	TGCGCCAGCAGCTGGATACCACCCCCCGCAGGGCGTCATGGCTACACCTTC
TRBJ1-1	few	TRBV16	TRBD1	15	CASSQYPTGHTEAFF	TGTGCCAGCAGCCAATACCCGACAGGGCACACTGAAGCTTTCTTT
TRBJ1-1	.	TRBV2	TRBD1	13	CARGGQGITEAFF	TGTGCCAGGGGGGGACAGGGGATCACTGAAGCTTTCTTT
TRBJ1-1	.	TRBV18	TRBD1	14	CASSPGTGNTEAFF	TGTGCCAGCTCACCAGGGACAGGGAACACTGAAGCTTTCTTT
TRBJ2-5	once	TRBV12-5	.	15	CASGLPRGGGKTQYF	TGTGCTAGTGGTTTGCCCCGAGGGGGTGGAAAGACCCAGTACTTC
TRBJ2-5	.	TRBV4-1	.	13	CASSQLGVGPQYF	TGCGCCAGCAGCCAACTGGGTGTGGGGCCCCAGTACTTC
TRBJ1-1	.	TRBV5-1	.	13	CASSLAGDTEAFF	TGCGCCAGCAGCTTGGCAGGGGACACTGAAGCTTTCTTT
TRBJ1-2	few	TRBV6-2/TRBV6-3	TRBD1	15	CASSYEDRASFGYTF	TGTGCCAGCAGTTATGAGGACAGGGCTTCTTTTGGCTACACCTTC
TRBJ1-1	once	TRBV12-3/TRBV12-4	.	13	CASSLQGNTEAFF	TGTGCCAGCAGCCTTCAGGGTAACACTGAAGCTTTCTTT
TRBJ1-2	once	TRBV11-2	.	16	CASSPSLGGFNYGYTF	TGTGCCAGCAGCCCCTCCCTGGGGGGGTTTAACTATGGCTACACCTTC
TRBJ2-3	once	TRBV28	.	11	CASGGTDTQYF	TGTGCCAGCGGAGGGACAGATACGCAGTATTTT
TRBJ1-2	.	TRBV7-2	TRBD1	14	CASRPTGGNYGYTF	TGTGCCAGCAGACCGACAGGGGGGAACTATGGCTACACCTTC
TRBJ1-1	.	TRBV11-2	.	15	CASSPSRVLNTEAFF	TGTGCCAGCAGCCCGTCCCGGGTCCTGAACACTGAAGCTTTCTTT
TRBJ2-3	.	TRBV23-1	.	15	CASSRWRDVTDTQYF	TGCGCCAGCAGCCGGTGGCGGGATGTCACAGATACGCAGTATTTT
TRBJ1-2	.	TRBV6-1	.	13	CASSERGAHGYTF	TGTGCCAGCAGTGAACGGGGGGCTCATGGCTACACCTTC
TRBJ1-1	once	TRBV7-9	.	14	CASSLSGMGTEAFF	TGTGCCAGCAGCTTATCAGGGATGGGGACTGAAGCTTTCTTT
TRBJ2-3	once	TRBV11-1	TRBD2	15	CASSSGSGGTDTQYF	TGTGCCAGCAGCTCGGGCAGCGGGGGCACAGATACGCAGTATTTT
TRBJ2-5	.	TRBV7-3	.	16	CASSLGSRSPQETQYF	TGTGCCAGCAGCTTAGGGTCCCGGAGCCCCCAAGAGACCCAGTACTTC
TRBJ2-1	.	TRBV5-4	TRBD2	15	CASSLMGLADNEQFF	TGTGCCAGCAGCTTGATGGGACTAGCGGACAATGAGCAGTTCTTC
TRBJ1-2	.	TRBV5-8	.	14	CASRAEYRGYGYTF	TGTGCCAGCAGAGCAGAATACCGGGGCTATGGCTACACCTTC
TRBJ2-3	.	TRBV5-1	TRBD2	16	CASSVTVAGIGDTQYF	TGCGCCAGCAGCGTAACCGTAGCGGGGATTGGAGATACGCAGTATTTT
TRBJ2-2	.	TRBV11-2	TRBD2	15	CASSLGLGNTGELFF	TGTGCCAGCAGCTTGGGACTAGGAAACACCGGGGAGCTGTTTTTT
TRBJ2-5	.	TRBV7-9	TRBD2	16	CASSLFYSGGRETQYF	TGTGCCAGCAGCTTATTTTATAGCGGGGGCAGAGAGACCCAGTACTTC